This TCR beta chain was captured in a study of shared clonotypes between healthy human individuals. CDR3 length equals 14 residues. CDR1 and CDR2 from the germline V gene are SGHVS and FNYEAQ. Trimming cost V 5 bases and J 5 bases, with 14 bases left between them. An approximately 200 ng quantity of DNA, some 30,000 T cell genomes, went into the sorted-subset replicate PCRs. Some clones are missing from TCRdb's copy, which holds only in-frame ones; the method was immunoSEQ multiplex PCR. This table holds 2 million to 3 million clones, 90% to 95% found once. This TCR was recovered from a man between 18 and 29 years old in good health. Some clones in this sample may be carry-over from other donors' samples. Sequenced input: naive CD4+ T cells from PBMCs. Subset denoted: CD45RA+ positively selected. V and J are TRBV7-6 and TRBJ2-3; D is possibly TRBD2 (5 bases). Here the CDR3 reads CASSAPSAGDTQYF. The CDR3 nucleotides read TGTGCCAGCAGCGCACCCTCGGCGGGAGATACGCAGTATTTT.